This T cell receptor (beta chain) was captured in a study of identical twins' blood T cells. TCRdb reprocessed the 5' RACE reads with MiXCR, giving one entry per CDR3 protein. Altogether fewer than 450,000 distinct CDR3 sequences are present, more than 25% being singletons, with the ten largest covering 6.1%. This clonotype has just a few counts. Germline assignment: CDR1 SQVTM and CDR2 ANQGSEA. The CDR3 extends over 13 amino acids. V was trimmed by 4 bases and J by 7 bases, leaving 16 bases between them. This chain connects TRBV29-1 to TRBJ1-1; D possibly corresponds to TRBD1 (6 bases). The sequence was obtained from a woman between 18 and 55 years old in good health. Input material: PBMCs. Here the CDR3 DNA reads TGCAGCGTTGTCTGGGGGCGCGGAAGTGAAGCTTTCTTT. Translation: CSVVWGRGSEAFF.